These T cell receptor beta chains were read from a single sample in a study of blood T cell repertoires in COVID-19. Measured with immunoSEQ multiplex PCR; TCRdb has only the in-frame clones, and not every one. The data hold 210,000 or so clones, with around 85% observed a single time. The sample taken for sequencing was peripheral blood. The receptors were gathered from a man aged 50 or older with COVID-19, enrolled during active disease. CDR3s include the opening cysteine and the closing phenylalanine or tryptophan. Each record gives: clone size, J gene, V gene, D gene, CDR3 protein, CDR3 DNA. D genes are given only for firm matches. Clone size is stated in some rows and not others, as once, few, many or a class when expanded.

abundance: .; j_gene: TRBJ2-1; v_gene: TRBV15; d_gene: .; CDR3aa: CATSRVRQAKDINEQFF; CDR3nt: TGTGCCACCAGCAGAGTAAGACAGGCTAAAGATATCAATGAGCAGTTCTTC
abundance: .; j_gene: TRBJ2-4; v_gene: TRBV5-1; d_gene: .; CDR3aa: CASSLVDSLNKNIQYF; CDR3nt: TGCGCCAGCAGCTTGGTGGACAGTCTAAACAAAAACATTCAGTACTTC
abundance: .; j_gene: TRBJ1-1; v_gene: TRBV27; d_gene: .; CDR3aa: CASSFRRQAEAFF; CDR3nt: TGTGCCAGCAGTTTCAGACGACAGGCTGAAGCTTTCTTT
abundance: .; j_gene: TRBJ2-3; v_gene: TRBV5-1; d_gene: .; CDR3aa: CASSWPEKPADKDTQYF; CDR3nt: TGCGCCAGCAGCTGGCCGGAGAAGCCAGCGGATAAAGATACGCAGTATTTT
abundance: .; j_gene: TRBJ1-1; v_gene: TRBV6-5; d_gene: TRBD1; CDR3aa: CASSYFTWDSYTEAFF; CDR3nt: TGTGCCAGCAGTTACTTCACCTGGGACAGTTACACTGAAGCTTTCTTT
abundance: .; j_gene: TRBJ1-5; v_gene: TRBV30; d_gene: TRBD1; CDR3aa: CAWSWSGGSNQPQHF; CDR3nt: TGTGCCTGGAGTTGGTCAGGGGGCAGCAATCAGCCCCAGCATTTT
abundance: .; j_gene: TRBJ2-5; v_gene: TRBV5-4; d_gene: .; CDR3aa: CASSLGGQGQETQYF; CDR3nt: TGTGCCAGCAGCTTGGGGGGGCAGGGGCAAGAGACCCAGTACTTC
abundance: .; j_gene: TRBJ1-2; v_gene: TRBV7-2; d_gene: .; CDR3aa: CASSEYQGTLGYTF; CDR3nt: TGTGCCAGCAGCGAGTATCAGGGGACCCTGGGCTACACCTTC
abundance: .; j_gene: TRBJ2-2; v_gene: TRBV10-3; d_gene: TRBD2; CDR3aa: CAIYSGGAVTGELFF; CDR3nt: TGTGCCATCTATAGCGGGGGGGCCGTTACCGGGGAGCTGTTTTTT
abundance: .; j_gene: TRBJ1-5; v_gene: TRBV6-2/TRBV6-3; d_gene: .; CDR3aa: CASSYVPGFGNQPQHF; CDR3nt: TGTGCCAGCAGTTACGTTCCGGGATTCGGCAATCAGCCCCAGCATTTT
abundance: .; j_gene: TRBJ2-3; v_gene: TRBV9; d_gene: .; CDR3aa: CASSVDLPSTDTQYF; CDR3nt: TGTGCCAGCAGCGTAGATCTCCCTAGCACAGATACGCAGTATTTT
abundance: .; j_gene: TRBJ2-3; v_gene: TRBV5-1; d_gene: .; CDR3aa: CASSLDRTDTQYF; CDR3nt: TGCGCCAGCAGCTTGGACAGAACAGATACGCAGTATTTT
abundance: .; j_gene: TRBJ2-2; v_gene: TRBV7-8; d_gene: .; CDR3aa: CASSSSPNRGFGGELFF; CDR3nt: TGTGCCAGCAGCTCAAGTCCTAACAGAGGGTTTGGCGGGGAGCTGTTTTTT
abundance: .; j_gene: TRBJ1-5; v_gene: TRBV7-2; d_gene: .; CDR3aa: CASSFTGGNQPQHF; CDR3nt: TGTGCCAGCAGCTTCACGGGAGGCAATCAGCCCCAGCATTTT
abundance: .; j_gene: TRBJ2-7; v_gene: TRBV7-8; d_gene: .; CDR3aa: CASSPPKGAAGIEQYF; CDR3nt: TGTGCCAGCAGCCCCCCCAAGGGTGCGGCGGGGATCGAGCAGTACTTC
abundance: .; j_gene: TRBJ1-1; v_gene: TRBV3-1/TRBV3-2; d_gene: .; CDR3aa: CASSLGQFTEAFF; CDR3nt: TGTGCCAGCAGCCTTGGACAGTTCACTGAAGCTTTCTTT
abundance: .; j_gene: TRBJ1-6; v_gene: TRBV6-5; d_gene: .; CDR3aa: CAVAEFYSASPLHF; CDR3nt: TGTGCCGTGGCGGAATTCTATTCGGCCTCACCCCTCCACTTT
abundance: many; j_gene: TRBJ2-2; v_gene: TRBV12-2; d_gene: .; CDR3aa: CASRSSSNRDRKANTGELFF; CDR3nt: TGTGCAAGTCGCTCTTCCTCCAACCGGGACAGAAAAGCGAACACCGGGGAGCTGTTTTTT
abundance: .; j_gene: TRBJ1-2; v_gene: TRBV19; d_gene: .; CDR3aa: CASNPTLTVNYGYTF; CDR3nt: TGTGCCAGTAACCCTACCTTGACAGTTAACTATGGCTACACCTTC
abundance: few; j_gene: TRBJ2-2; v_gene: TRBV11-3; d_gene: TRBD2; CDR3aa: CASSPWTSGGLRGTGELFF; CDR3nt: TGTGCCAGCAGCCCCTGGACTAGCGGGGGGTTGCGTGGCACCGGGGAGCTGTTTTTT
abundance: .; j_gene: TRBJ2-6; v_gene: TRBV10-2; d_gene: TRBD1; CDR3aa: CASTPRDRSSGANVLTF; CDR3nt: TGCGCCAGCACCCCCCGGGACAGGTCCTCTGGGGCCAACGTCCTGACTTTC
abundance: .; j_gene: TRBJ2-1; v_gene: TRBV5-1; d_gene: .; CDR3aa: CASSANGGYNEQFF; CDR3nt: TGCGCCAGCAGCGCCAACGGGGGATACAATGAGCAGTTCTTC
abundance: .; j_gene: TRBJ1-5; v_gene: TRBV30; d_gene: .; CDR3aa: CACRNKGGGQPQHF; CDR3nt: TGTGCCTGTCGTAATAAGGGCGGGGGTCAGCCCCAGCATTTT
abundance: .; j_gene: TRBJ2-1; v_gene: TRBV3-1/TRBV3-2; d_gene: TRBD2; CDR3aa: CASSQGLAGGVNEQFF; CDR3nt: TGTGCCAGCAGCCAAGGACTAGCGGGGGGGGTGAATGAGCAGTTCTTC
abundance: .; j_gene: TRBJ2-3; v_gene: TRBV11-3; d_gene: .; CDR3aa: CASSLGVGVSVLQDTQYF; CDR3nt: TGTGCCAGCAGCTTAGGGGTAGGGGTAAGCGTCCTCCAAGATACGCAGTATTTT
abundance: .; j_gene: TRBJ2-7; v_gene: TRBV5-4; d_gene: TRBD1; CDR3aa: CASSPGQGAGEQYF; CDR3nt: TGTGCCAGCAGCCCAGGACAGGGGGCAGGCGAGCAGTACTTC
abundance: once; j_gene: TRBJ1-6; v_gene: TRBV3-1/TRBV3-2; d_gene: .; CDR3aa: CASSQQGWPLHF; CDR3nt: TGTGCCAGCAGCCAACAGGGTTGGCCCCTCCACTTT